Described below is a single T cell receptor beta chain sequence and its context. No antigen is known for it. One base away there is no much larger clone; base qualities are not given. The immunoSEQ Assay, a bias-controlled multiplex PCR, was used to amplify TCRbeta CDR3 regions from genomic DNA. Under the source paper's analysis protocol: The number of nucleated cells in each sample was estimated by amplification of reference gene primers within the assay. To quantify the absolute abundance of each unique TCRbeta CDR3 rearrangement, sequence reads were collapsed and filtered. For each sample, productive Simpson clonality was calculated as the square root of Simpson's diversity index over productive rearrangements. TCRdb re-hosts the immuneACCESS table, in-frame sequences only. Its copies lack some clones; in the studies checked, an unresolved V gene accounts for under half of them, and the cause for the rest is not known. Clonal size and the V and J genes are those of that table, whereas D and trimming came from the DNA. The sample table holds roughly 60,000 clones, of which roughly 83% were seen once. Around 9.6% of the sample lies in the top ten.

CDR3 length: 11 amino acids, cysteine to phenylalanine. This entry keeps only the CDR3 DNA: 33 bases, framed from base 1. The germline V gene gives CDR1 as SQVTM and CDR2 as ANQGSEA. The trim is 4 bases for V and 10 bases for J, with a gap of 10 bases between the germline ends. The sample belongs to a study of blood T cell repertoires in COVID-19 (dated by TCRdb to 2020 to 2022). Background on the whole study: Samples covering the acute and convalescent phases of COVID-19 were provided by collaborators in the United States, Italy and Spain. Subjects who had been exposed to COVID-19, were actively infected with it, or had recovered from it provided the deeply sampled blood TCRbeta repertoires that made up the dataset. The prospective study material was composed of cDNA or gDNA derived from T cells, B-cell-depleted T cells, or PBMCs. A de-identified subject ID, COVID-19 status, age in years and sex were almost always included in the sample metadata. The repertoires were released in a freely available public database intended as a resource for research on the immune response to SARS-CoV-2. The samples were drawn from two sources: the first 160 participants of the ongoing ImmuneRACE study, and over 1,000 subjects contributed by 6 global collaborators. Where HLA class I and class II types were available, the types were taken from metadata supplied by the sample provider, not from assay-based typing. The full study reports these points: Clinical and demographic metadata were provided uncurated, with the amount varying by source and participant.

In Seattle, one collaborating source enrolled patients while the infection was active and tracked those patients longitudinally over the course of disease. Whole blood was collected in K2EDTA tubes by collaborating institutions according to the institutions' own protocols. For TCRbeta analysis, collaborators shipped samples as frozen whole blood, isolated PBMCs, or DNA extracted from either of those sample types. This TCR derives from a young man with COVID-19, enrolled during active disease. The sequenced sample consisted of peripheral blood. In this chain, TRBV29-1 is recombined with TRBJ2-2, with the D gene call left open. The CDR3 region has the sequence CSVGRAAELFF. The DNA reads as follows: TGCAGCGTTGGCCGAGCCGCGGAGCTGTTTTTT.